The rows below give T cell receptor beta chains drawn from one sample of a study of glioma-infiltrating T cells after dendritic cell vaccination. Using immunoSEQ multiplex PCR, the repertoire was profiled, and TCRdb retains in-frame clones only, with some absent. The table records tens of thousands of clones, 80% to 90% of them present only once. This sample comprised blood, obtained before dendritic cell vaccination. The receptors derive from a human donor with glioblastoma. Each CDR3 is given with its conserved first and last residue. The order of the fields is J gene, V gene, CDR3 protein.

j_call: TRBJ1-1; v_call: TRBV7-9; cdr3_aa: CASSPGRGMNTEAFF
j_call: TRBJ2-2; v_call: TRBV5-1; cdr3_aa: CASFEAGDGELFF
j_call: TRBJ2-5; v_call: TRBV30; cdr3_aa: CAWNLSGRGFCTETQYF
j_call: TRBJ2-5; v_call: TRBV27; cdr3_aa: CASSTDHPRLGTGRKTQYF
j_call: TRBJ2-7; v_call: TRBV2; cdr3_aa: CASSEKGSRVVYEQYF
j_call: TRBJ2-2; v_call: TRBV5-4; cdr3_aa: CASSLARGADTGELFF
j_call: TRBJ2-3; v_call: TRBV7-2; cdr3_aa: CASSSTPGTQYF
j_call: TRBJ2-7; v_call: TRBV6-6; cdr3_aa: CASSTPGTGPSEQYF
j_call: TRBJ1-5; v_call: TRBV6-6; cdr3_aa: CASTVIQGGNQPQHF
j_call: TRBJ1-2; v_call: TRBV7-8; cdr3_aa: CASSLVSDSSRVYGYTF
j_call: TRBJ2-7; v_call: TRBV19; cdr3_aa: CASSISLGTWEQYF
j_call: TRBJ2-3; v_call: TRBV5-1; cdr3_aa: CASSSLARSTDTQYF
j_call: TRBJ1-2; v_call: TRBV27; cdr3_aa: CASSWTGVVDYGYTF
j_call: TRBJ1-5; v_call: TRBV2; cdr3_aa: CASHGQVRQPQHF
j_call: TRBJ2-5; v_call: TRBV5-1; cdr3_aa: CASSLSVRIQETQYF
j_call: TRBJ2-7; v_call: TRBV11-3; cdr3_aa: CASSPRSQGTPYEQYF
j_call: TRBJ2-7; v_call: TRBV18; cdr3_aa: CASSDRGKSEQYF
j_call: TRBJ1-5; v_call: TRBV7-2; cdr3_aa: CASSFSGYGSNQPQHF
j_call: TRBJ1-1; v_call: TRBV15; cdr3_aa: CATSRGQVNTEAFF
j_call: TRBJ2-3; v_call: TRBV5-1; cdr3_aa: CASSLDPALGRADTQYF
j_call: TRBJ1-3; v_call: TRBV7-2; cdr3_aa: CASSRSDSGNTIYF
j_call: TRBJ2-5; v_call: TRBV7-2; cdr3_aa: CASSFGQKETQYF
j_call: TRBJ1-2; v_call: TRBV6-5; cdr3_aa: CASSYKTGLNYGYTF
j_call: TRBJ2-7; v_call: TRBV10-3; cdr3_aa: CAISEGTGNDEQYF
j_call: TRBJ1-6; v_call: TRBV29-1; cdr3_aa: CSARDTYNSPLHF
j_call: TRBJ1-4; v_call: TRBV4-1; cdr3_aa: CASSQAPAGNEKLFF
j_call: TRBJ1-1; v_call: TRBV7-9; cdr3_aa: CASSLAASVAEAFF
j_call: TRBJ1-6; v_call: TRBV1; cdr3_aa: CTSSFRRRVPHNSPLHF
j_call: TRBJ2-7; v_call: TRBV4-1; cdr3_aa: CASSQPTSGAYEQYF
j_call: TRBJ2-3; v_call: TRBV19; cdr3_aa: CASSMSSPVTDTQYF